A selection of T cell receptor beta chains follows, all from one sample in a study of CD8 T cells in ankylosing spondylitis. TCRdb redid the calling of the 5' RACE reads with MiXCR, one entry per CDR3 protein. The sample lists 210,000 or so distinct CDR3 sequences, approximately 7.6% seen once, with around 5.1% in the top ten. Sequenced sample: blood, either unsorted or a sorted T cell fraction (not recorded which). Every receptor here comes from a female donor with ankylosing spondylitis or in good health (not recorded which). The CDR3 runs from the conserved cysteine through the conserved F or W. The D gene is left open where the match is weak. Clone size, where shown, is once, few, many, or a class for clones that have expanded.

abundance,j_gene,d_gene,v_gene,CDR3aa,CDR3nt
many,TRBJ2-2,-,TRBV5-6,CASSPGTGLDGELFF,TGTGCCAGCAGCCCCGGGACGGGGCTTGACGGGGAGCTGTTTTTT
many,TRBJ1-2,-,TRBV20-1,CSASGGNYGYTF,TGCAGTGCTTCAGGCGGAAACTATGGCTACACCTTC
many,TRBJ2-1,-,TRBV12-3/TRBV12-4,CASRPDPQFF,TGTGCCAGCAGACCCGATCCGCAGTTCTTC
many,TRBJ1-1,-,TRBV6-2/TRBV6-3,CASSYPRGGVDTEAFF,TGTGCCAGCAGTTACCCCAGGGGAGGGGTAGACACTGAAGCTTTCTTT
many,TRBJ2-1,-,TRBV4-2,CASSPEGYEQFF,TGTGCCAGCAGCCCCGAGGGTTATGAGCAGTTCTTC
many,TRBJ1-3,-,TRBV5-1,CASSQDGSSGNTIYF,TGCGCCAGCAGTCAGGACGGAAGCTCTGGAAACACCATATATTTT
many,TRBJ2-1,-,TRBV12-5,CASARGALYNEQFF,TGTGCTAGTGCCAGGGGGGCCCTTTACAATGAGCAGTTCTTC
many,TRBJ1-1,TRBD1,TRBV12-3/TRBV12-4,CASNLGQLNTEAFF,TGTGCCAGCAACCTGGGACAGCTTAACACTGAAGCTTTCTTT
many,TRBJ2-1,-,TRBV18,CASSPQTLIHEQFF,TGTGCCAGCTCACCCCAGACCTTAATCCATGAGCAGTTCTTC
many,TRBJ2-5,TRBD2,TRBV9,CASSVGGSLGGETQYF,TGTGCCAGCAGCGTAGGCGGGAGTCTTGGGGGGGAGACCCAGTACTTC
many,TRBJ2-1,-,TRBV5-5,CASSFLVSGGNEQFF,TGTGCCAGCAGCTTTTTGGTCAGCGGCGGAAATGAGCAGTTCTTC
few,TRBJ2-1,TRBD2,TRBV29-1,CSVGTSGVSYNEQFF,TGCAGCGTTGGGACTAGCGGGGTCTCTTACAATGAGCAGTTCTTC
many,TRBJ2-1,TRBD2,TRBV14,CASSPGLAGSSQFLYNEQFF,TGTGCCAGCAGCCCTGGACTAGCGGGATCCTCTCAATTTTTGTACAATGAGCAGTTCTTC
many,TRBJ1-5,TRBD1,TRBV12-3/TRBV12-4,CASSLGTGGGNGQPQHF,TGTGCCAGCAGTTTGGGGACAGGGGGGGGTAATGGTCAGCCCCAGCATTTT
-,TRBJ2-1,TRBD2,TRBV12-3/TRBV12-4,CASCLEGGGAGAADREQFF,TGTGCCAGCTGTTTAGAAGGCGGTGGAGCGGGAGCCGCGGATCGTGAGCAGTTCTTC
many,TRBJ1-1,-,TRBV7-2,CASSFSGGEAFF,TGTGCCAGCAGCTTTTCCGGGGGGGAAGCTTTCTTT
many,TRBJ1-1,-,TRBV20-1,CSARPDGRRTEAFF,TGCAGTGCACGCCCGGACGGCAGGAGGACTGAAGCTTTCTTT
many,TRBJ1-2,-,TRBV20-1,CSARSGQIEGGYTF,TGCAGTGCCCGGTCTGGGCAGATCGAGGGTGGCTACACCTTC
many,TRBJ2-1,-,TRBV29-1,CSVRGDFRGAKFF,TGCAGCGTGAGGGGGGACTTCCGGGGCGCAAAGTTCTTC
many,TRBJ2-1,-,TRBV29-1,CSVEEPLGRSYNEQFF,TGCAGCGTTGAAGAACCACTCGGCCGCTCCTACAATGAGCAGTTCTTC
many,TRBJ2-7,-,TRBV6-6,CASSYSNREQYF,TGTGCCAGCAGTTACTCGAATCGCGAGCAGTACTTC
many,TRBJ2-5,TRBD2,TRBV20-1,CSARDSGGTSESETQYF,TGCAGTGCTAGAGATAGTGGGGGGACTAGTGAATCGGAGACCCAGTACTTC
many,TRBJ2-1,-,TRBV12-3/TRBV12-4,CASSFRPGRSPSGEQFF,TGTGCCAGCAGTTTCCGACCGGGACGCTCACCCTCCGGAGAGCAGTTCTTC
-,TRBJ2-7,TRBD1,TRBV7-2,CASSLEGATSATEQYF,TGTGCCAGCAGCTTAGAGGGGGCAACCAGCGCGACCGAGCAGTACTTC
few,TRBJ2-3,-,TRBV4-3,CASSQRNVGPSTDTQYF,TGCGCCAGCAGCCAGAGGAATGTGGGACCGAGCACAGATACGCAGTATTTT
many,TRBJ2-7,-,TRBV10-3,CAISEGSYEQYF,TGTGCCATCAGTGAGGGCAGCTACGAGCAGTACTTC
many,TRBJ2-5,-,TRBV20-1,CSGMSGAQETQYF,TGCAGTGGAATGAGCGGTGCCCAAGAGACCCAGTACTTC
many,TRBJ2-7,TRBD2,TRBV29-1,CSFTPGGIYEQYF,TGCAGCTTCACCCCGGGGGGTATCTACGAGCAGTACTTC
many,TRBJ1-3,-,TRBV12-3/TRBV12-4,CASSLLGGNTIYF,TGTGCCAGCAGTTTACTGGGAGGAAACACCATATATTTT
-,TRBJ2-7,-,TRBV7-2,CASSRHPGAYSYEQYF,TGTGCCAGCAGCCGCCACCCCGGGGCCTACTCCTACGAGCAGTACTTC
many,TRBJ2-1,TRBD1,TRBV7-6,CASSLGTGIYNEQFF,TGTGCCAGCAGCTTAGGGACAGGGATTTACAATGAGCAGTTCTTC
many,TRBJ2-7,-,TRBV5-5,CASSLEPSTLSYEQYF,TGTGCCAGCAGCTTGGAACCCTCGACACTTTCCTACGAGCAGTACTTC
-,TRBJ1-2,-,TRBV6-1,CASSGNRYGYTF,TGTGCCAGCAGTGGGAATCGCTATGGCTACACCTTC
many,TRBJ2-1,-,TRBV5-1,CASSFNGGYGTGGGNEQFF,TGCGCCAGCAGCTTCAACGGGGGGTATGGGACAGGAGGCGGCAATGAGCAGTTCTTC
-,TRBJ2-2,-,TRBV28,CASSLEQGTGELFF,TGTGCCAGCAGTCTGGAACAGGGAACCGGGGAGCTGTTTTTT
many,TRBJ1-5,-,TRBV20-1,CSAAGTNNQPQHF,TGCAGTGCAGCAGGGACAAATAATCAGCCCCAGCATTTT
-,TRBJ1-1,-,TRBV14,CASSQYDTEAFF,TGTGCCAGCAGCCAGTATGACACTGAAGCTTTCTTT
many,TRBJ2-7,-,TRBV6-2/TRBV6-3,CASSLEAYEQYF,TGTGCCAGCAGCCTAGAGGCCTACGAGCAGTACTTC
few,TRBJ2-3,TRBD2,TRBV11-1,CASSYKSWEGPPSTDTQYF,TGTGCCAGCAGTTATAAATCGTGGGAGGGCCCACCAAGCACAGATACGCAGTATTTT
many,TRBJ2-1,TRBD2,TRBV20-1,CSAVLAEQFF,TGCAGTGCCGTACTAGCGGAGCAGTTCTTC
many,TRBJ2-2,-,TRBV30,CAWSVRRDTGELFF,TGTGCCTGGAGTGTGAGGAGGGACACCGGGGAGCTGTTTTTT